The source of this T cell receptor beta chain is a study of T-cell reconstitution after alpha-beta-depleted transplantation in children. Germline CDR1 SNHLY, CDR2 FYNNEI. J was trimmed by 6 bases and V by 5 bases; bases with no gene match: 6. This CDR3 has 15 residues. Researchers prepared the TCRbeta library using unique molecular identifiers, the study reports. TCRdb ran MiXCR on the PCR reads and lists one entry per CDR3 protein. Here the sample spans around 440,000 distinct CDR3 sequences, 16% being singletons. Overall study results and limits: Some patients owed their high day-60 TCRbeta diversity to surviving recipient T cells and thymic progenitors. Alpha-beta T cells about two months after transplant reportedly derived from several hundred expanded graft clones. Fresh T-cell production supplied most of the T-cell counts and diversity seen one year after transplant.

Remarks on this clonotype: Its target is unknown.

The sequence derives from a boy younger than two who had a stem cell transplant for Wiskott-Aldrich syndrome, so the T cells may come from the graft donor. The sequencing used PBMCs, mostly from graft donor cells, collected 360 days after TCRalphabeta/CD19-depleted stem cell transplant. The chain uses TRBV2 and TRBJ1-5; 11 nucleotides agree with TRBD1. Written as DNA, the CDR3 is TGTGCCAGCAGTATGGGACAGGGGGGACCTCAGCCCCAGCATTTT. Translating it yields CASSMGQGGPQPQHF.